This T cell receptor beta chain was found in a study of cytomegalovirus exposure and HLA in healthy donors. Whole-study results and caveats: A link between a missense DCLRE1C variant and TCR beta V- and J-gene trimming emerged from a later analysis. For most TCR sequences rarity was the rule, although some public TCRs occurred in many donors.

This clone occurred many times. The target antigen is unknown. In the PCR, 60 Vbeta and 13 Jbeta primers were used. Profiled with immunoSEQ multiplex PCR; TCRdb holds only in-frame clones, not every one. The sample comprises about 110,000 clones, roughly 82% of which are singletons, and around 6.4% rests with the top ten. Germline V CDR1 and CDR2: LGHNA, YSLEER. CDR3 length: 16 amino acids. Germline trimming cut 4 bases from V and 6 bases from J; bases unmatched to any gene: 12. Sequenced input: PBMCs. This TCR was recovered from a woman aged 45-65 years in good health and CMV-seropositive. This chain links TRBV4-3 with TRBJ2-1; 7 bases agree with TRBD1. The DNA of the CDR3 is TGCGCCAGCAGCCCCGGTATAGGGGGCACACTCAATGAGCAGTTCTTC. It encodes CASSPGIGGTLNEQFF.